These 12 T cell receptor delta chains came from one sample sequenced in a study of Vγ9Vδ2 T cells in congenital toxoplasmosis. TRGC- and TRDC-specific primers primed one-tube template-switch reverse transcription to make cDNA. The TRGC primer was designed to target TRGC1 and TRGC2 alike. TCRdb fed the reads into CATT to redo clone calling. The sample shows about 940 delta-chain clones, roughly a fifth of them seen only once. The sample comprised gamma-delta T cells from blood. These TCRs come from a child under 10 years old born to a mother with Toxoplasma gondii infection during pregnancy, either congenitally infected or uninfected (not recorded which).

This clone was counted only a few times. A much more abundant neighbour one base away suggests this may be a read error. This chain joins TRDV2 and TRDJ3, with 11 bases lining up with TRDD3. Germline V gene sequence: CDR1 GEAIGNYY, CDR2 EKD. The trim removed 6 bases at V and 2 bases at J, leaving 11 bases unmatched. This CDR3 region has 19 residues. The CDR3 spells CACNKVLGDRTWDTRQMFF. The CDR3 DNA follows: TGTGCCTGTAACAAAGTACTGGGGGATAGGACCTGGGACACCCGACAGATGTTTTTC.

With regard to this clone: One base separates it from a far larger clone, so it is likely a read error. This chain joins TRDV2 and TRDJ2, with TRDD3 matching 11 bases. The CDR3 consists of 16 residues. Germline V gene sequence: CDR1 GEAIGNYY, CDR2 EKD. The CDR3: CACDTLGDTLTTQLFF. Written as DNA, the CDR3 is TGTGCCTGTGACACCCTGGGGGATACTTTGACAACACAACTCTTCTTT.

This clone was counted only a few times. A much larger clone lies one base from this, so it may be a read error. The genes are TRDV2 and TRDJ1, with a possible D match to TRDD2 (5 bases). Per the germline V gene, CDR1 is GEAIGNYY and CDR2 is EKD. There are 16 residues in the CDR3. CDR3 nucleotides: TGTGCCTGTGACACCGGCGGGGTCCTTCACACCGATGAACTCATCTTT. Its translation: CACDTGGVLHTDELIF.

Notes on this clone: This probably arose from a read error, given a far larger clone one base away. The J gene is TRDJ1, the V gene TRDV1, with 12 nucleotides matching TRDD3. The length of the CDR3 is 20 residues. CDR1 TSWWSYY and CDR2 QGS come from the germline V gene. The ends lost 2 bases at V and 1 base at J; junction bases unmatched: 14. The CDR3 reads CALGEISFLYWGILTDKLIF. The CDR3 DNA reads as TGTGCTCTTGGGGAAATCTCCTTTTTGTACTGGGGGATACTCACCGATAAACTCATCTTT.

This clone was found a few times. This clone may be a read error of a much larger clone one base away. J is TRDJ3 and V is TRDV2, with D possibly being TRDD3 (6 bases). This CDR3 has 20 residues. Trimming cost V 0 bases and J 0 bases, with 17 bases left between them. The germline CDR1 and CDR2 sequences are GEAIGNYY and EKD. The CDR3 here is CACDTVLGTISSWDTRQMFF. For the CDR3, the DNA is TGTGCCTGTGACACCGTACTGGGAACCATTAGCTCCTGGGACACCCGACAGATGTTTTTC.

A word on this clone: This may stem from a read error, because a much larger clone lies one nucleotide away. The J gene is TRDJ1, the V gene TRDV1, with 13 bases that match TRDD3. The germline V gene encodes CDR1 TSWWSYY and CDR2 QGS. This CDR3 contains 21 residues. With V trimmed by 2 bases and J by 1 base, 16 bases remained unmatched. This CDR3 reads CALGEKVLSSTGGYGTDKLIF. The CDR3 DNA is TGTGCTCTTGGGGAAAAGGTTTTGTCCTCTACTGGGGGATACGGCACCGATAAACTCATCTTT.

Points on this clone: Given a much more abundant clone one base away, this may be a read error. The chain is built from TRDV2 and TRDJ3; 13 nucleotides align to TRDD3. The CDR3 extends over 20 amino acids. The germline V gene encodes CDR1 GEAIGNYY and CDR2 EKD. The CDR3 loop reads CACDNVLGDTSSWHTRQMFF. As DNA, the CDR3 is TGTGCCTGTGACAACGTACTGGGGGATACGAGCTCCTGGCACACCCGACAGATGTTTTTC.

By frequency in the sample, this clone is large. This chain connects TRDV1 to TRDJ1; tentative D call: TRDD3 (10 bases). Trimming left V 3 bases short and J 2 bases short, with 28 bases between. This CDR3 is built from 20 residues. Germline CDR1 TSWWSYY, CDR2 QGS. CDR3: CALGDGLPTLSGGYTDKLIF. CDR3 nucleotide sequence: TGTGCTCTTGGGGACGGCCTTCCTACACTTTCTGGGGGATATACCGATAAACTCATCTTT.

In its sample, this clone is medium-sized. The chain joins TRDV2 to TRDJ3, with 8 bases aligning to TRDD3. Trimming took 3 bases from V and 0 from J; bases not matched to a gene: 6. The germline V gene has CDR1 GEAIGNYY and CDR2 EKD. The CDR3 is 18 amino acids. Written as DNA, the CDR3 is TGTGCCTGTGACGTACTGGGGGTCCGCTCCTGGGACACCCGACAGATGTTTTTC. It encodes CACDVLGVRSWDTRQMFF.

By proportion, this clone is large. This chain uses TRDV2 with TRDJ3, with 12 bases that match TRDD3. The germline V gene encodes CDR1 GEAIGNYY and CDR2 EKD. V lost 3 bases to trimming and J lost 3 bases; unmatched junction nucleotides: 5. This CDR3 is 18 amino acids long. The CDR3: CACDVLGDTLWDTRQMFF. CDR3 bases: TGTGCCTGTGACGTACTGGGGGATACTCTCTGGGACACCCGACAGATGTTTTTC.

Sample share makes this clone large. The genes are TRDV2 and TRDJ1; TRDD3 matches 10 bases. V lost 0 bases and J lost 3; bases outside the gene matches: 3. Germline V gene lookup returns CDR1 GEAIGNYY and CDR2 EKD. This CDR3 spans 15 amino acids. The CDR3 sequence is CACDTGGYAPDKLIF. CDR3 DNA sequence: TGTGCCTGTGACACCGGGGGATACGCACCCGATAAACTCATCTTT.

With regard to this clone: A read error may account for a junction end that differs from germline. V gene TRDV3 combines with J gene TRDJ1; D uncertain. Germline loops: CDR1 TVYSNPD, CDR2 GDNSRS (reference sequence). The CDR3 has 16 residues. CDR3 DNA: TGTGCATATAAAAGGCTTCGCGGACGAGACACCGATAAAATCATCTTT. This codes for CAYKRLRGRDTDKIIF.